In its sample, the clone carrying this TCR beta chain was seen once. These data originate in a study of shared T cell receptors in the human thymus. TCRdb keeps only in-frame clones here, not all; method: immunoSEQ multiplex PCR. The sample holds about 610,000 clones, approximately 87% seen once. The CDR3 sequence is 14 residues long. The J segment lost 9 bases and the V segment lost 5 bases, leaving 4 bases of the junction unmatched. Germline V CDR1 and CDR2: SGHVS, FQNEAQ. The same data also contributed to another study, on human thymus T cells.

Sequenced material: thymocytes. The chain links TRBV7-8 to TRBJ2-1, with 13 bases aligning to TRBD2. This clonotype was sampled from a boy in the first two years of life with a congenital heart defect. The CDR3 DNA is TGTGCCAGCAGCCCGGGACTAGCGGGGCTTGAGCAGTTCTTC. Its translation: CASSPGLAGLEQFF.